Each of the 3 T cell receptor beta chains below was sequenced from the same sample in a study of low-dose radiotherapy and immunotherapy resistance in tumors (dated by TCRdb to 2022 to 2024). First-strand cDNA was synthesized with Superscript III and a set of TRAV- and TRBV-specific primers, covering both TCRalpha and TCRbeta chains. TCRs were amplified with Phusion for roughly 20 PCR cycles using a constant-region primer together with the adapter attached to the V primers. TCRdb's own reprocessing of the public reads used fastp at Q25 and MiXCR and kept productive beta chains. CDR3 protein sequences are deduplicated, and each keeps its most common genes and DNA. Here the sample has around 10,000 distinct CDR3 sequences; about 54% occur a single time. 8% to 10% of the sample is held by the ten biggest clonotypes. The source of these receptors is a human donor with advanced metastatic prostate, ovarian, gallbladder or colorectal cancer (not recorded which). This table probably holds off-target reads from a library built for another chain.

The chain recombines TRBV5-8 with TRBJ1-1; D gene uncertain. Germline V lookup: CDR1 SGHTS, CDR2 YDEGEE. The CDR3 length is 12 residues. Trimming removed 1 base at V and 10 bases at J, with 11 bases between. The CDR3, as DNA: TGTGCCAGCAGCTTGTTACACTGGGGAGCTTTCTTT. Its translation: CASSLLHWGAFF.

The V call is TRBV5-1, the J call TRBJ1-1; TRBD1 might be the D (6 bases). CDR1 and CDR2 from the germline V gene are SGHRS and YFSETQ. V lost 6 bases and J lost 1, with 7 bases in between. This CDR3 region has 12 residues. The CDR3 loop is CASTGANTEAFF. The CDR3 nucleotides are TGCGCCAGCACAGGGGCGAACACTGAAGCTTTCTTT. Drawing the rest from reference TRBV5-1 and TRBJ1-1, the complete variable domain is KAGVTQTPRYLIKTRGQQVTLSCSPISGHRSVSWYQQTPGQGLQFLFEYFSETQRNKGNFPGRFSGRQFSNSRSEMNVSTLELGDSALYLCASTGANTEAFFGQGTRLTVV.

The chain links TRBV2 to TRBJ2-7, with 7 bases that match TRBD1. The CDR3 runs 14 residues. Per germline, CDR1 SNHLY and CDR2 FYNNEI. With V trimmed by 4 bases and J by 3 bases, 6 bases remained unmatched. CDR3 loop: CASSVETGLYEQYF. In nucleotides, the CDR3 is TGTGCCAGCAGTGTTGAGACAGGGCTCTACGAGCAGTACTTC.